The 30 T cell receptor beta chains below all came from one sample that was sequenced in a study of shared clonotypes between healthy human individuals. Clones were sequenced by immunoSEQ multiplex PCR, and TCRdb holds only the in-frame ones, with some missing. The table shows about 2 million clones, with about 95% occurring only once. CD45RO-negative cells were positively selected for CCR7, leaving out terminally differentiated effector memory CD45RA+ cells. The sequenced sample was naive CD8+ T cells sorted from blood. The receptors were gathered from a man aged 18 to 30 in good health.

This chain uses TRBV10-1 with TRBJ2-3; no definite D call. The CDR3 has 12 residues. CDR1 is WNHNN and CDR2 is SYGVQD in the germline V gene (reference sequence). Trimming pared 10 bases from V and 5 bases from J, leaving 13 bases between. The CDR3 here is CANEKHGDTQYF. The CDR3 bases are TGCGCCAATGAGAAGCATGGAGATACGCAGTATTTT.

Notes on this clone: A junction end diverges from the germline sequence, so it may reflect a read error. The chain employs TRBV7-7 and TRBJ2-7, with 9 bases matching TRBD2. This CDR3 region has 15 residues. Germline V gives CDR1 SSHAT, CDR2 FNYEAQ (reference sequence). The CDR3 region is CASSAAGGPSYEQYF. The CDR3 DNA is TGTGCTAGCAGCGCAGCGGGGGGCCCATCCTACGAGCAGTACTTC.

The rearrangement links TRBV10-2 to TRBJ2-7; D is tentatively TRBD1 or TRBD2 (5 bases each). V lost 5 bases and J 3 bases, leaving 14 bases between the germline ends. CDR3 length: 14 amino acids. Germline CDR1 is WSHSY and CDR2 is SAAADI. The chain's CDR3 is CASSYTGTVYEQYF. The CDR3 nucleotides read TGCGCCAGCAGTTATACCGGGACCGTCTACGAGCAGTACTTC.

Written as DNA, the CDR3 is TGTGCCTGGAGTGTACTGAGGAGGTCAGAGACCCAGTACTTC. Protein: CAWSVLRRSETQYF. V and J are TRBV30 and TRBJ2-5; tentatively, D is TRBD2 (5 bases). This CDR3 has 14 residues. V was cut by 0 bases and J by 4 bases, with 12 bases left in between. The germline V gene encodes CDR1 GTSNPN and CDR2 SVGIG (reference sequence).

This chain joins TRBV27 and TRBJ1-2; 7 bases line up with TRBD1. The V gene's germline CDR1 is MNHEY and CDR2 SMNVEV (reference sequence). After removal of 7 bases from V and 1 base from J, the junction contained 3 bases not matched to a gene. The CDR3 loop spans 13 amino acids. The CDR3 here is CASTGQNNYGYTF. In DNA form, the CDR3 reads TGTGCCAGCACGGGACAGAATAACTATGGCTACACCTTC.

Written as DNA, the CDR3 is TGTGCCAGCAGCACCGACTCATCCTACGAGCAGTACTTC. Protein product: CASSTDSSYEQYF. This chain joins TRBV5-4 and TRBJ2-7, with D uncertain. V was shortened by 4 bases and J by 1 base, with 9 bases between the two germline ends. Germline V lookup: CDR1 SGHNT, CDR2 YYREEE (reference sequence). The CDR3 runs 13 residues. Supplemented by reference TRBV5-4 and TRBJ2-7, the full variable domain reads ETGVTQSPTHLIKTRGQQVTLRCSSQSGHNTVSWYQQALGQGPQFIFQYYREEENGRGNFPPRFSGLQFPNYSSELNVNALELDDSALYLCASSTDSSYEQYFGPGTRLTVT.

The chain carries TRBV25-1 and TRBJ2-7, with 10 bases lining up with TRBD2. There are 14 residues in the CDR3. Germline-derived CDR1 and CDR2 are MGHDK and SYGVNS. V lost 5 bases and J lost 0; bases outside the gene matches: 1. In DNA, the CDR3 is TGTGCCAGCAGTCTAGCGGGGGCCTCCTACGAGCAGTACTTC. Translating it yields CASSLAGASYEQYF.

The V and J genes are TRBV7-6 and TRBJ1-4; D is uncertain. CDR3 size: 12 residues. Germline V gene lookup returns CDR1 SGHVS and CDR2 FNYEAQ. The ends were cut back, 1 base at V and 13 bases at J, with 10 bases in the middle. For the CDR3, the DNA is TGTGCCAGCAGCTTAGGTCCGGAGGGACTGTTTTTT. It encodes CASSLGPEGLFF.

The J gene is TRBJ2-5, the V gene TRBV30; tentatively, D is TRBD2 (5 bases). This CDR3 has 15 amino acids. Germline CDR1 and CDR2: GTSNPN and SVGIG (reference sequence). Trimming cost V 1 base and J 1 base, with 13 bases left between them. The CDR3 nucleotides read TGTGCCTGGAGTGGTACAGCGGAGGCCCAAGAGACCCAGTACTTC. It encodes CAWSGTAEAQETQYF.

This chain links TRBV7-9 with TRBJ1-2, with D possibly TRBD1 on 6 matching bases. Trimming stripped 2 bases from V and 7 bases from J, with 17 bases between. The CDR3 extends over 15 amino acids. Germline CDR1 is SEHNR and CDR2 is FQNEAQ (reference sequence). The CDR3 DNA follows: TGTGCCAGCAGCTTAATGGCGCCCCAGGGGTTTGGCTACACCTTC. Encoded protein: CASSLMAPQGFGYTF.

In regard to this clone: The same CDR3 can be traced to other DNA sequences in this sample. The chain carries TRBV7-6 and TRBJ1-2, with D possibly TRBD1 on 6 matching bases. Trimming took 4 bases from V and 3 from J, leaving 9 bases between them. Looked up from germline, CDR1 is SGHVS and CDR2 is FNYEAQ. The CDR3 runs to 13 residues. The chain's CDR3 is CASSSRQDYGYTF. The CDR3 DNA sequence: TGTGCCAGCAGCTCTAGACAGGACTATGGCTACACCTTC.

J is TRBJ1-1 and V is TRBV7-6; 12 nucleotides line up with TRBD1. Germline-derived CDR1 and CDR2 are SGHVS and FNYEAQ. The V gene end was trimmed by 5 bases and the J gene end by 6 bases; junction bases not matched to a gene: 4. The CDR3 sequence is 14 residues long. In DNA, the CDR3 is TGTGCCAGCAGCCCTGGGACAGGGGGCCCTGAAGCTTTCTTT. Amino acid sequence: CASSPGTGGPEAFF.

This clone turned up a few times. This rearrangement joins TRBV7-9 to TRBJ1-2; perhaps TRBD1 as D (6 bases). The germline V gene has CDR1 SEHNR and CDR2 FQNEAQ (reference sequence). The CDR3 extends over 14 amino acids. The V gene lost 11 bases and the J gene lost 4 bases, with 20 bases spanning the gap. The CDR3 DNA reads TGTGCCGCAGGGGCAGGGGCAAGTTTCTATGGCTACACCTTC. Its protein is CAAGAGASFYGYTF.

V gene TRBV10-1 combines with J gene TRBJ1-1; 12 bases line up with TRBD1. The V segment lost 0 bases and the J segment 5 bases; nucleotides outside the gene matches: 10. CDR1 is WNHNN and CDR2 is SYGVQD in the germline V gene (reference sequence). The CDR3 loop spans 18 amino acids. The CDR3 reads CASSESTLGQGAGTEAFF. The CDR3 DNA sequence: TGCGCCAGCAGTGAGTCGACATTGGGACAGGGGGCCGGGACTGAAGCTTTCTTT.

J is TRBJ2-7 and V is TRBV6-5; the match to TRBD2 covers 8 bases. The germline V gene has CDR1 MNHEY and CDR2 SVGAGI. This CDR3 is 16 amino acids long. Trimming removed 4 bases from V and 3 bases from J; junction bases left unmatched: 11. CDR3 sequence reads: CASSFRDSGIYYEQYF. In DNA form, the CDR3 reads TGTGCCAGCAGTTTCCGGGATAGCGGGATCTACTACGAGCAGTACTTC.

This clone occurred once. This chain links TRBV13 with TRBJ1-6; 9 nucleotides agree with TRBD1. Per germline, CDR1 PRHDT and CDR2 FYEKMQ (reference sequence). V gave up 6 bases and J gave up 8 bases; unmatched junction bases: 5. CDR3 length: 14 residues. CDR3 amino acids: CASSSGTGHSPLHF. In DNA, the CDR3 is TGTGCCAGCAGTTCTGGGACAGGGCATTCACCCCTCCACTTT.

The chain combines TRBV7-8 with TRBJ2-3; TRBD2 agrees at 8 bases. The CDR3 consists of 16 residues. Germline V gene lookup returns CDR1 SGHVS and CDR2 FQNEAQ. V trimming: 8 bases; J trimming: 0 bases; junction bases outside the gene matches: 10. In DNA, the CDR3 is TGTGCCAGCGGGCCCAGCGGGGGTTTTAGCACAGATACGCAGTATTTT. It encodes CASGPSGGFSTDTQYF.

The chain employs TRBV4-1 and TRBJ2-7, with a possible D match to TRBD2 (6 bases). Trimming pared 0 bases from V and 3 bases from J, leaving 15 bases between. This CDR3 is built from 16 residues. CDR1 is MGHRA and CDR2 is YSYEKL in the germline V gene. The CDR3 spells CASSQDTASEDYEQYF. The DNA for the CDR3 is TGCGCCAGCAGCCAAGACACGGCTAGCGAGGACTACGAGCAGTACTTC.

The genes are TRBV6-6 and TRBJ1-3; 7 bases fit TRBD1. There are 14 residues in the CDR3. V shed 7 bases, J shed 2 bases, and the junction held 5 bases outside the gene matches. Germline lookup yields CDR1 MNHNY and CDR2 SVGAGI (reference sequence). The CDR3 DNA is TGTGCCAGCACCCCGACAGGGACTGGAAACACCATATATTTT. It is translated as CASTPTGTGNTIYF.

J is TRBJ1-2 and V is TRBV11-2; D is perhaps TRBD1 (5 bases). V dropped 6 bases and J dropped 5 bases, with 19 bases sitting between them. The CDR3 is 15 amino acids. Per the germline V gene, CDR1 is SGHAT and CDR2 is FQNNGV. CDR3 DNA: TGTGCCAGCAGTCCGGGAGTCGGGGGATTGTATGGCTACACCTTC. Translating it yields CASSPGVGGLYGYTF.

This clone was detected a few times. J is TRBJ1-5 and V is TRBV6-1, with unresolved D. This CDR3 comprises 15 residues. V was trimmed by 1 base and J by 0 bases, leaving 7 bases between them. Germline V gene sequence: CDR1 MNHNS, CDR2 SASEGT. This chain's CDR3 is CASSEDGYSNQPQHF. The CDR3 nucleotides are TGTGCCAGCAGTGAAGACGGATATAGCAATCAGCCCCAGCATTTT.

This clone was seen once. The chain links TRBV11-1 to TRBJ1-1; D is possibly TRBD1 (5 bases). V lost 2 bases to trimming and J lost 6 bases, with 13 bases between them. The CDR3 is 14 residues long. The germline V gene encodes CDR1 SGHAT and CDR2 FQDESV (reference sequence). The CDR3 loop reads CASSLSGYGAEAFF. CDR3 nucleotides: TGTGCCAGCAGCTTATCAGGGTACGGGGCTGAAGCTTTCTTT.

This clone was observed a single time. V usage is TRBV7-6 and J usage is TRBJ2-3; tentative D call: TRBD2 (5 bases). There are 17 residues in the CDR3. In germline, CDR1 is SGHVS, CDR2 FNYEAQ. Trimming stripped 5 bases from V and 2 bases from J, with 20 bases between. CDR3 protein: CASSATGRASYTDTQYF. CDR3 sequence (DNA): TGTGCCAGCAGCGCGACCGGACGGGCTAGCTACACAGATACGCAGTATTTT. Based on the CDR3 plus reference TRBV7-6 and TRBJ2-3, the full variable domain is GAGVSQSPRYKVTKRGQDVALRCDPISGHVSLYWYRQALGQGPEFLTYFNYEAQQDKSGLPNDRFSAERPEGSISTLTIQRTEQRDSAMYRCASSATGRASYTDTQYFGPGTRLTVL.

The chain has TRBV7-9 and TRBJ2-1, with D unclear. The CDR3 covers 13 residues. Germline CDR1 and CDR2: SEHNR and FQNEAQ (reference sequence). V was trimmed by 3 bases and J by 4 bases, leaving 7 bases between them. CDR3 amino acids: CASSLTPYNEQFF. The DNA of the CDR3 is TGTGCCAGCAGCTTGACACCTTACAATGAGCAGTTCTTC.

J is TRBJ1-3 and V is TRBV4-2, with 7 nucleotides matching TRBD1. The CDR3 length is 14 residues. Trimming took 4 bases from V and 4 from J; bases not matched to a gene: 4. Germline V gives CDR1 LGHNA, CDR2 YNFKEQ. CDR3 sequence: CASSPGTAGNTIYF. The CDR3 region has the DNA TGTGCCAGCAGCCCCGGGACAGCGGGAAACACCATATATTTT.

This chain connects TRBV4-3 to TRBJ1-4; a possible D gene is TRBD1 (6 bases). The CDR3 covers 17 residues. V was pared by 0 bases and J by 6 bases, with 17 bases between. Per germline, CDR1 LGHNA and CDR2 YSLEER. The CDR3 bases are TGCGCCAGCAGCCAAGAAGGGGGAGGGGCCATCTATGAAAAACTGTTTTTT. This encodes CASSQEGGGAIYEKLFF.

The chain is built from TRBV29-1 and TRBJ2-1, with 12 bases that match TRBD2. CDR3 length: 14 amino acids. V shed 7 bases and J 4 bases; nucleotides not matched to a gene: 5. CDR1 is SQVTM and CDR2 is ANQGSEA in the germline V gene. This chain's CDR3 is CSANLAGGYNEQFF. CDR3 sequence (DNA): TGCAGCGCGAACCTAGCGGGGGGGTACAATGAGCAGTTCTTC.

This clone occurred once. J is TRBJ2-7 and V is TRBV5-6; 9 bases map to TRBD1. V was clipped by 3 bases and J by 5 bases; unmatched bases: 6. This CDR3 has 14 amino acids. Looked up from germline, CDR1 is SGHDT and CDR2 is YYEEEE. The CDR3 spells CASSWAGTGNEQYF. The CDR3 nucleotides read TGTGCCAGCAGCTGGGCCGGGACAGGGAACGAGCAGTACTTC.

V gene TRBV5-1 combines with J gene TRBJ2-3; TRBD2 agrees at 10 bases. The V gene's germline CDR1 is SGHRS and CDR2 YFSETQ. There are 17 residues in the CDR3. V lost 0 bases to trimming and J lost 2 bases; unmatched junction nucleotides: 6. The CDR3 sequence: CASSLATSGVITDTQYF. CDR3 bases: TGCGCCAGCAGCTTGGCTACTAGCGGGGTAATCACAGATACGCAGTATTTT.

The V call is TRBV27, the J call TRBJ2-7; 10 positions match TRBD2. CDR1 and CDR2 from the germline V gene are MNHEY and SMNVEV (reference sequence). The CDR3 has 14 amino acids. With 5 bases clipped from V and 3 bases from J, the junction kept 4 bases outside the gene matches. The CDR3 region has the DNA TGTGCCAGCAGTCCGGGACTAGCGATCTACGAGCAGTACTTC. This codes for CASSPGLAIYEQYF.